The rows below give T cell receptor beta chains drawn from one sample of a study of early T cells in non-severe SARS-CoV-2 infection. TCRdb re-analysed the 5' RACE reads in MiXCR, keeping a single row per CDR3 protein. The data hold roughly 42,000 distinct CDR3 sequences, with 9% to 15% observed a single time. The material sequenced was whole blood. These receptors were obtained from an adult who was a healthcare worker with PCR-confirmed SARS-CoV-2 infection or an uninfected control (not recorded which). The CDR3 runs from the conserved cysteine through the conserved F or W. Each record gives: D gene, V gene, clone size, J gene, CDR3 protein, CDR3 DNA. A D gene is named only where the DNA matches it firmly. The listing skips clone size in some rows; elsewhere it reads once, few, many or a size class.

>TRBD2|TRBV6-2/TRBV6-3|NA|TRBJ2-1
CASSYSSRLANNEQFF
TGTGCCAGCAGTTACTCGTCCAGACTAGCCAACAATGAGCAGTTCTTC
>NA|TRBV7-7|NA|TRBJ2-3
CDTNAPDTQYF
TGTGACACGAACGCACCAGATACGCAGTATTTT
>NA|TRBV29-1|few|TRBJ2-7
CSVVWKVEQYF
TGCAGCGTTGTTTGGAAGGTCGAGCAGTACTTC
>TRBD2|TRBV4-3|few|TRBJ2-5
CASSPRTGGGETQYF
TGCGCCAGCAGTCCTAGAACGGGAGGGGGAGAGACCCAGTACTTC
>NA|TRBV11-2|few|TRBJ1-1
CASSKTPGRWNTEAFF
TGTGCCAGCAGCAAAACGCCGGGCAGGTGGAACACTGAAGCTTTCTTT
>NA|TRBV7-2|NA|TRBJ2-3
CASSPRRDTDTQYF
TGTGCCAGCAGCCCGAGGCGGGACACAGATACGCAGTATTTT
>NA|TRBV3-1|few|TRBJ1-1
CASSQAGGGPEAFF
TGTGCCAGCAGCCAAGCAGGTGGGGGGCCTGAAGCTTTCTTT
>NA|TRBV11-3|many|TRBJ2-1
CASSQDPQGYNEQFF
TGTGCCAGCAGCCAGGACCCGCAGGGATACAATGAGCAGTTCTTC
>TRBD2|TRBV12-3/TRBV12-4|NA|TRBJ2-7
CASSVGEGRREQYF
TGTGCCAGCAGTGTGGGGGAGGGGAGACGCGAGCAGTACTTC
>TRBD2|TRBV10-3|many|TRBJ2-3
CAISRTLAGGPGDTQYF
TGTGCCATCTCCCGAACTCTAGCGGGGGGGCCTGGAGATACGCAGTATTTT
>NA|TRBV29-1|few|TRBJ2-1
CSVDQANEQFF
TGCAGCGTTGATCAAGCTAATGAGCAGTTCTTC
>NA|TRBV4-3|NA|TRBJ2-2
CASSQDGTGELFF
TGCGCCAGCAGCCAAGATGGCACCGGGGAGCTGTTTTTT
>TRBD2|TRBV20-1|many|TRBJ2-7
CSPWLGGGEEEQYF
TGCAGTCCATGGCTTGGGGGAGGGGAGGAGGAGCAGTACTTC
>NA|TRBV7-9|NA|TRBJ2-1
CASSLALPGNEQFF
TGTGCCAGCAGCTTAGCGCTTCCGGGGAATGAGCAGTTCTTC
>NA|TRBV6-6|once|TRBJ2-3
CASRSGGSDTQYF
TGTGCCAGCAGGTCAGGGGGGTCAGATACGCAGTATTTT
>TRBD1|TRBV20-1|once|TRBJ2-2
CSGRGQMNTGELFF
TGCAGTGGTAGGGGGCAGATGAACACCGGGGAGCTGTTTTTT
>NA|TRBV5-1|few|TRBJ2-7
CASSFIDSTEQYF
TGCGCCAGCAGCTTTATCGACTCGACCGAGCAGTACTTC
>NA|TRBV6-2/TRBV6-3|NA|TRBJ1-6
CASSYSGVHGSPLHF
TGTGCCAGCAGTTACTCGGGGGTCCATGGCTCACCCCTCCACTTT
>TRBD1|TRBV20-1|few|TRBJ2-2
CSANRDRGFGELFF
TGCAGTGCTAACCGGGACAGGGGGTTCGGGGAGCTGTTTTTT
>NA|TRBV7-9|NA|TRBJ2-3
CASSLGGLRTDTQYF
TGTGCCAGCAGCTTAGGAGGCCTGAGGACGGATACGCAGTATTTT
>NA|TRBV6-1|few|TRBJ1-1
CASSAAAAARAFF
TGTGCCAGCAGTGCCGCAGCGGCAGCTCGAGCTTTCTTT
>TRBD2|TRBV9|NA|TRBJ2-5
CASSETGLAGETQYF
TGTGCCAGCAGCGAAACGGGGCTAGCGGGTGAGACCCAGTACTTC
>NA|TRBV29-1|many|TRBJ2-5
CSVRPSQETQYF
TGCAGCGTCCGCCCCAGCCAAGAGACCCAGTACTTC
>NA|TRBV7-9|many|TRBJ1-6
CASSLASNF
TGTGCCAGCAGCTTAGCATCCAACTTT
>NA|TRBV7-2|many|TRBJ2-4
CASSLGGGVYIQYF
TGTGCCAGCAGCTTAGGAGGGGGAGTATACATTCAGTACTTC
>TRBD2|TRBV20-1|few|TRBJ2-3
CSAFLILAALTDTQYF
TGCAGTGCTTTCTTAATCCTAGCGGCACTCACAGATACGCAGTATTTT
>TRBD2|TRBV2|few|TRBJ2-1
CASKTSVASYNEQFF
TGTGCCAGCAAAACTAGCGTTGCCTCCTACAATGAGCAGTTCTTC
>NA|TRBV12-3/TRBV12-4|NA|TRBJ1-4
CASRAGANEKLFF
TGTGCCAGCAGGGCGGGGGCTAATGAAAAACTGTTTTTT
>NA|TRBV4-1|many|TRBJ1-2
CASTRALFERVGGYTF
TGCGCCAGCACAAGGGCCCTCTTCGAGAGGGTAGGTGGCTACACCTTC
>TRBD2|TRBV29-1|NA|TRBJ2-3
CSVDGLAGATDTQYF
TGCAGCGTCGATGGACTAGCGGGGGCCACAGATACGCAGTATTTT
>TRBD2|TRBV20-1|many|TRBJ2-3
CSAGRLAGAKDTQYF
TGCAGTGCTGGCAGACTAGCGGGAGCTAAAGATACGCAGTATTTT
>NA|TRBV5-5|NA|TRBJ2-2
CASSARFPGANTGELFF
TGTGCCAGCAGCGCTAGGTTCCCAGGGGCGAACACCGGGGAGCTGTTTTTT
>TRBD1|TRBV4-1|few|TRBJ1-6
CASSQVTGNNSPLHF
TGCGCCAGCAGCCAAGTGACAGGGAACAATTCACCCCTCCACTTT
>NA|TRBV20-1|few|TRBJ1-2
CSAREKIYGYTF
TGCAGTGCTAGAGAGAAAATCTATGGCTACACCTTC
>NA|TRBV24-1|few|TRBJ2-2
CATSDRTGELFF
TGTGCCACCAGTGATCGGACCGGGGAGCTGTTTTTT
>TRBD1|TRBV5-5|few|TRBJ1-3
CASSLGQGTGNTIYF
TGTGCCAGCAGCTTGGGACAGGGAACCGGAAACACCATATATTTT
>NA|TRBV9|NA|TRBJ1-1
CASSANSKAEAFF
TGTGCCAGCAGCGCGAACAGCAAAGCTGAAGCTTTCTTT
>TRBD1|TRBV29-1|NA|TRBJ2-3
CSVGGQGVTDTQYF
TGCAGCGTTGGGGGACAGGGGGTGACAGATACGCAGTATTTT
>TRBD2|TRBV20-1|NA|TRBJ2-3
CSASHPQGRGADTQYF
TGCAGTGCTTCGCACCCCCAGGGTCGGGGGGCAGATACGCAGTATTTT
>NA|TRBV12-3/TRBV12-4|few|TRBJ1-1
CASRVREGGTEAFF
TGTGCCAGCAGGGTTAGGGAGGGCGGCACTGAAGCTTTCTTT
>NA|TRBV30|few|TRBJ1-4
CAWSNGGAGEKLFF
TGTGCCTGGAGTAACGGGGGGGCTGGTGAAAAACTGTTTTTT
>TRBD2|TRBV7-3|many|TRBJ2-7
CASALGTIPYEQYF
TGTGCTTCAGCGTTGGGGACTATACCCTACGAGCAGTACTTC
>NA|TRBV29-1|few|TRBJ2-7
CSVTTTGRGEQYF
TGCAGCGTCACGACTACAGGACGGGGCGAGCAGTACTTC
>NA|TRBV20-1|NA|TRBJ1-1
CSAREHLKGEAFF
TGCAGTGCTAGGGAACATCTCAAGGGCGAAGCTTTCTTT
>NA|TRBV2|many|TRBJ2-1
CASRDRADYNEQFF
TGTGCCAGCAGGGATAGAGCGGATTACAATGAGCAGTTCTTC
>TRBD1|TRBV30|few|TRBJ1-1
CAWSLPDRAWNTEAFF
TGTGCCTGGAGTCTCCCTGACAGGGCATGGAACACTGAAGCTTTCTTT
>NA|TRBV13|NA|TRBJ2-6
CASNRLSGANVLTF
TGTGCCAGCAATAGGCTATCTGGGGCCAACGTCCTGACTTTC
>NA|TRBV5-1|NA|TRBJ2-3
CASSFGGTDGDTQYF
TGCGCCAGCAGCTTCGGGGGAACTGACGGAGACACGCAGTATTTT
>NA|TRBV29-1|many|TRBJ1-2
CSVDSAGPYGYTF
TGCAGCGTTGACAGCGCCGGGCCCTATGGCTACACCTTC
>TRBD2|TRBV19|many|TRBJ2-4
CASTEGTRSKNIQYF
TGTGCCAGTACGGAAGGGACTAGGAGTAAAAACATTCAGTACTTC
>NA|TRBV29-1|many|TRBJ2-2
CSVYLGRSGELFF
TGCAGCGTTTATCTGGGGCGTTCCGGGGAGCTGTTTTTT
>NA|TRBV6-6|many|TRBJ1-1
CASHTRQSEDAFF
TGTGCCAGTCACACAAGGCAGAGTGAGGACGCTTTCTTT
>NA|TRBV7-2|many|TRBJ2-1
CASSLKQGGRDEQFF
TGTGCCAGCAGCTTAAAGCAGGGAGGTCGGGATGAGCAGTTCTTC
>NA|TRBV12-3/TRBV12-4|many|TRBJ1-1
CASTPRGGMNTEAFF
TGTGCCAGCACCCCGAGGGGGGGAATGAACACTGAAGCTTTCTTT